Listed below are T cell receptor beta chains from one sample, sequenced in a study of T cell responses to AZD1222 COVID-19 vaccine. Repertoires were generated with immunoSEQ multiplex PCR, while TCRdb's copy carries only in-frame clones and drops some. The table records approximately 150,000 clones, around 90% of them present only once. The sequencing here drew on peripheral blood, taken 28 days after the second dose of the MenACWY control vaccine. All receptors derive from an adult who received the MenACWY meningococcal vaccine as a control. The CDR3 runs from the conserved cysteine through the conserved F or W.

v_gene: TRBV7-2; j_gene: TRBJ1-5; CDR3aa: CASSLVAGGNQPQHF
v_gene: TRBV7-9; j_gene: TRBJ1-2; CDR3aa: CASSRWDRPDYGYTF
v_gene: TRBV30; j_gene: TRBJ1-5; CDR3aa: CAWSVGFNQPQHF
v_gene: TRBV11-2; j_gene: TRBJ2-5; CDR3aa: CASSRRRFGWEETQYF
v_gene: TRBV29-1; j_gene: TRBJ2-5; CDR3aa: CSVYTWAGDQETQYF
v_gene: TRBV6-1; j_gene: TRBJ2-7; CDR3aa: CASSDGREQYF
v_gene: TRBV28; j_gene: TRBJ2-5; CDR3aa: CASSPGGEGETQYF
v_gene: TRBV9; j_gene: TRBJ2-3; CDR3aa: CASSVGTVTSTDTQYF
v_gene: TRBV3-1/TRBV3-2; j_gene: TRBJ2-7; CDR3aa: CASSQEVPRGYEQYF
v_gene: TRBV5-1; j_gene: TRBJ2-7; CDR3aa: CASSLVGYEQYF
v_gene: TRBV19; j_gene: TRBJ2-5; CDR3aa: CASSRGLQETQYF
v_gene: TRBV19; j_gene: TRBJ2-1; CDR3aa: CASRRTYSENEQFF
v_gene: TRBV4-1; j_gene: TRBJ2-1; CDR3aa: CASSQDPTVEQQFF
v_gene: TRBV24-1; j_gene: TRBJ2-7; CDR3aa: CATSDATETYEQYF
v_gene: TRBV19; j_gene: TRBJ1-5; CDR3aa: CASSMGQTFNQPQHF
v_gene: TRBV6-6; j_gene: TRBJ2-5; CDR3aa: CASSYPGRGWETQYF
v_gene: TRBV7-9; j_gene: TRBJ2-7; CDR3aa: CASSLTGTVDVF
v_gene: TRBV7-2; j_gene: TRBJ2-7; CDR3aa: CASSLQGHKSGGNEQYF
v_gene: TRBV11-3; j_gene: TRBJ1-1; CDR3aa: CASSAQRNTEAFF
v_gene: TRBV19; j_gene: TRBJ2-7; CDR3aa: CASRGQGQGEYEQYF
v_gene: TRBV25-1; j_gene: TRBJ2-1; CDR3aa: CASSESTGGLWDEQFF
v_gene: TRBV4-3; j_gene: TRBJ2-2; CDR3aa: CASSQDAAGNTGELFF
v_gene: TRBV29-1; j_gene: TRBJ2-5; CDR3aa: CSVDGDRAQETQYF
v_gene: TRBV13; j_gene: TRBJ2-7; CDR3aa: CASSLVGGSYEQYF
v_gene: TRBV7-9; j_gene: TRBJ2-5; CDR3aa: CASSRGEETQYF
v_gene: TRBV6-5; j_gene: TRBJ1-6; CDR3aa: CASSYAGHGNSPLHF
v_gene: TRBV9; j_gene: TRBJ1-4; CDR3aa: CASGEGGNDEKLFF
v_gene: TRBV14; j_gene: TRBJ2-4; CDR3aa: CASSQDFGSAGGPAIQYF